The source of this T cell receptor (beta chain) is a study of blood T cell repertoires in COVID-19. Study in general: Samples taken during acute and convalescent COVID-19 were collected in the United States, Italy and Spain.

Generated by immunoSEQ multiplex PCR, the TCRdb table keeps only in-frame clones and is missing some. The sample shows 400,000 to 550,000 clones, approximately 90% of them seen only once. The age range of participants was about 18 to 100 years, with residence in around 22 US areas. As concerns this clone: One junction end does not reproduce the germline sequence, and a read error may be involved.

The length of the CDR3 is 19 residues. Germline V gene sequence: CDR1 SGHVS, CDR2 FNYEAQ. The rearrangement links TRBV7-6 to TRBJ2-1; 13 positions agree with TRBD2. Source material: PBMCs or T cells enriched from blood (not recorded which). This TCR was sampled from a woman between 18 and 29 years old with acute COVID-19. In DNA form, the CDR3 reads TGTGCCAGCAGCCCACTCACCTTACGGACTAGCGGGAGCTACCATGAGCAGTTCTTC. Translation: CASSPLTLRTSGSYHEQFF.